This T cell receptor (beta chain) was retrieved from a study of spatial heterogeneity in lung cancer (dated by TCRdb to between 2017 and 2020). In terms of the full investigation: The donors were about 71 patients from the lung TRACERx cohort who had early-stage, untreated non-small cell lung cancer. In the raw uncorrected reads, each unique combination of TCR and UMI appeared on average more than ten times. The study linked features of the TCR repertoire to counts of nonsynonymous mutations, which were determined by whole-exome sequencing of tumor tissue. Both alpha and beta chains were TCR-sequenced in samples taken at surgery, namely 220 tumor regions, 61 to 65 matched nontumor lung samples and around 53 PBMC samples. TCR alpha and beta repertoires were quantitatively compared across multiple tumor regions, matched nontumor lung and blood in non-small cell lung cancer. Follow-up PBMC samples were sequenced whenever available, with a median time to follow-up of approximately two years after resection. More beta-chain than alpha-chain transcripts were consistently detected, likely reflecting higher beta-chain transcript abundance.

The library was built by means of 5' RACE. Sequenced using a NextSeq 500. The TCR library protocol attached a unique molecular identifier to each TCR cDNA molecule to allow correction of PCR and sequencing errors. On the authors' methods: TCR identification, UMI-based error correction and CDR3 extraction were all carried out with Decombinator tools. Expanded TCRs were defined as those above a frequency of 2 per 1,000, corresponding to the top 1% of the tumor frequency distribution. Each repertoire was subsampled 100 times to 5,000 TCRs, after which Renyi diversity was computed with the R vegan package. CDR3 similarity networks were constructed using string-kernel similarity of amino acid triplets, with links drawn between CDR3s whose pairwise similarity was above 0.82. Starting from the raw public reads, TCRdb applied fastp trimming at Q25, assembled clones with MiXCR and retained in-frame beta chains. For every CDR3 protein sequence, its rows merge into one entry that carries the most common genes and DNA. For this entry, the V and J calls and clone size follow TCRdb and not the study's own pipeline. This sample is represented by under 25,000 distinct CDR3 sequences; about 9% of them were singletons. Together, the top ten hold 35% to 40% of the sample.

According to the germline V gene, CDR1 reads SGHTA and CDR2 reads FQGNSA. CDR3 length: 16 amino acids, cysteine to phenylalanine. The only DNA kept is the CDR3, 48 bases in frame from the first base. Trimming takes 1 base off V and 11 bases off J; junction bases not matched to a gene: 11. Read against the paper, the sample's time point label means: blood at routine non-recurrence follow-up after resection. For TCR sequencing, whole RNA was extracted from tumor and nontumor lung tissue, or from cryopreserved PBMC samples, and no cell sorting was done. A patient was chosen for TCR sequencing only when enough RNA was available from at least two tumor regions. This clonotype was detected many times. Its binding antigen is unknown. Base qualities are not provided; no much larger clone lies one nucleotide away. Results and caveats for the whole study, not just this receptor: Comparisons of baseline and follow-up blood repertoires included only approximately 13 patients. Ubiquitous expanded tumor TCRs were detected in blood more often at tumor resection than at routine follow-up. Additional single-cell paired TCR alpha and beta sequencing was considered necessary to confirm, at a functional level, the hypothesis that regional TCRs recognize regional mutations.

Source: PBMCs, taken at follow-up. The origin of this receptor is a female donor with early-stage non-small cell lung cancer. The chain uses TRBV7-2 and TRBJ2-3, with 11 junctional bases fitting TRBD2. Here is the DNA: TGTGCCAGCAGCTTAGTGTCGGGACTAGCGGTTTTCGGGCAGTATTTT. Translated, this is CASSLVSGLAVFGQYF.